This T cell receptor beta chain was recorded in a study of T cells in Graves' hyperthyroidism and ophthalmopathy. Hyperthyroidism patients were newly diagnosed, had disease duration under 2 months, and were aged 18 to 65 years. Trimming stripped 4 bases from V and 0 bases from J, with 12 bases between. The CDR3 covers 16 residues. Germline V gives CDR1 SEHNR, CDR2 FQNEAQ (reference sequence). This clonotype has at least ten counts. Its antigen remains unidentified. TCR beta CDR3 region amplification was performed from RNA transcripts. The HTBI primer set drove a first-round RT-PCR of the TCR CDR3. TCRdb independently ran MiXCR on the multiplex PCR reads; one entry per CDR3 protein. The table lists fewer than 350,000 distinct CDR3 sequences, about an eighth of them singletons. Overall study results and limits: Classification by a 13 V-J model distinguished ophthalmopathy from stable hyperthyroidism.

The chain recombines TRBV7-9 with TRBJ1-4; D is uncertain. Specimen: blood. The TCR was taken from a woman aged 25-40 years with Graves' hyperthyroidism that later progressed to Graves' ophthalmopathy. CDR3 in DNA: TGTGCCAGCAGCTCCAGAGGGCCGGCAACTAATGAAAAACTGTTTTTT. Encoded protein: CASSSRGPATNEKLFF.